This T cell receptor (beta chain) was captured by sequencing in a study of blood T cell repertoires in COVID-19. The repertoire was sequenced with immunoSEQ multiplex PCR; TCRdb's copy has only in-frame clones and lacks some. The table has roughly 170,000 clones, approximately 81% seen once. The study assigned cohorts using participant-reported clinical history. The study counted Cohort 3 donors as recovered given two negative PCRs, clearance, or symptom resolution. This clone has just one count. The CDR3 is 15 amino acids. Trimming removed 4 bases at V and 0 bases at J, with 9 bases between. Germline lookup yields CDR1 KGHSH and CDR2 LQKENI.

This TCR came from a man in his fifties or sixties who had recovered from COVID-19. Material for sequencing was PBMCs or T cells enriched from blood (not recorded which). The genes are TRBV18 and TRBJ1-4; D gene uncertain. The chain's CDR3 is CASSLLEATNEKLFF. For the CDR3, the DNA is TGTGCCAGCTCACTCCTAGAGGCAACTAATGAAAAACTGTTTTTT.